This TCR beta chain stems from a study of cytomegalovirus exposure and HLA in healthy donors. General study points: TCR clusters originating in the first cohort tended to co-occur in the roughly 120 validation repertoires, according to a later analysis. The authors enumerated some 170 TCR beta chains as linked to cytomegalovirus. Accounts indicate the classifier identified cytomegalovirus status with strong specificity and sensitivity.

The protocol was immunoSEQ multiplex PCR, while the TCRdb copy is restricted to in-frame clones and leaves out a portion. The sample carries over 250,000 clones, around 87% recorded once. Judged by abundance, this clone is medium-sized (0.01 to 0.1%). Antigen unknown. Germline V gene sequence: CDR1 MNHNY, CDR2 SVGAGI (reference sequence). The CDR3 has 12 residues. The V and J ends lost 0 bases and 8 bases respectively, with 5 bases between them. The TCR was taken from a woman in her twenties or thirties in good health and CMV-seropositive. The sample taken for sequencing was PBMCs. The rearrangement uses TRBV6-6 and TRBJ2-1; D uncertain. CDR3 region: CASSYSFDEQFF. The CDR3 DNA follows: TGTGCCAGCAGTTACTCGTTCGATGAGCAGTTCTTC.